This paragraph reports one T cell receptor (beta chain). No antigen is known for it. The record has no base qualities; no much larger clone is one base away. The treatment or condition label on this specimen signifies: 15 to 20 received Ad26.COV2.S at low or high dose, single or two shots; 5 received placebo; per-sample allocation not given. Repertoires of vaccine and placebo recipients were sequenced from samples taken on day 63 after the first injection. In Cohort 1b, fewer than 30 adults aged 18-55 years were enrolled at a single site in Boston, USA, between 29 July and 7 August 2020. Ad26.COV2.S was a replication-incompetent adenovirus type 26 vector expressing a prefusion-stabilized SARS-CoV-2 spike protein from the original Wuhan strain. The immunoSEQ Assay was the method used to sequence TCRbeta CDR3 regions. After extraction, genomic DNA underwent amplification by bias-controlled multiplex PCR, followed by high-throughput sequencing. Per the authors' processing: To quantify the absolute abundance of each unique TCRbeta CDR3 region, sequences were collapsed and filtered. T cell fraction was estimated by normalizing TCRbeta template counts to usable DNA, with usable DNA measured through amplification of reference genes found in all nucleated cells. Repertoire TCRs were annotated as SARS-CoV-2-specific by exact matching of V gene, CDR3 amino acid sequence and J gene to a known reactive TCR set. The reference SARS-CoV-2 TCR set came from MIRA and was filtered for enrichment in COVID-19-positive ImmuneCODE repertoires, removing public or cross-reactive TCRs. Using the MIRA antigens, annotated TCRs were further analysed by specific ORF or by position within an ORF. Depth was the summed frequency of annotated unique rearrangements, while breadth was defined as annotated unique rearrangements over total unique productive rearrangements. TCR breadth was compared between groups using two-sided Wilcoxon rank-sum tests. TCRdb holds this immuneACCESS table with in-frame rearrangements only. Some clones are missing; in checked studies, unresolved V genes explain under half, and the rest has no known cause. V, J and clone size derive from that table, while D and trimming were established from the DNA sequence. The table for this sample lists hundreds of thousands of clones; 80% to 95% of them were counted only once. The top ten constitute about 1.6% of the sample.

This sample is drawn from a study of Ad26.COV2.S vaccination and SARS-CoV-2 variants (dated by TCRdb to the early 2020s). Regarding the complete study: Donors in the vaccine arm were drawn from COV1001, a phase I-IIa trial of Ad26.COV2.S in healthy adults that was multicentre, randomized, double-blind and placebo-controlled. The TCR-sequenced set comprised about 30 samples: approximately 19 Ad26.COV2.S vaccine recipients, 5 placebo recipients and 8 SARS-CoV-2 convalescent individuals. Ad26.COV2.S was administered intramuscularly at a dose of 5x10^10 or 1x10^11 viral particles, either as one shot or as two shots given 56 days apart. TCRbeta repertoire sequencing served as the tool for gauging how specific and how broad the SARS-CoV-2-reactive T cell receptors were following Ad26.COV2.S vaccination. Trial participants were randomized into five groups of five: low-dose or high-dose Ad26.COV2.S given once or twice, or placebo on both occasions. Throughout the experiments and outcome assessment, investigators stayed blinded to trial group allocation.

Beyond this particular receptor, the publication reports: Ad26.COV2.S recipients had higher spike-specific TCR breadth than placebo recipients (P = 0.0014). Vaccine and placebo recipients had comparable non-spike TCR breadth, which fits with the vaccine containing only spike. It was noted by the authors that total T cell responses may have been underestimated by the TCR breadth and depth analyses. Substantial breadth of spike-specific CD8+ and CD4+ T cell responses was reported after vaccination. The study was not powered to compare responses between vaccine doses or regimens.

Including cysteine and phenylalanine, the CDR3 has 18 amino acids. Here the CDR3 DNA is all that survives: 54 bases in frame from base 1. From a lookup of the germline V gene, CDR1 and CDR2 are SGDLS and YYNGEE. The germline ends are 17 bases apart after V is trimmed by 0 bases and J by 0 bases. This sequence uses TRBV9 and TRBJ2-3; the best D guess is TRBD2, with 5 bases matching. The sample was peripheral blood, taken in a trial of Ad26.COV2.S vaccine versus placebo. The TCR was taken from a person aged 18 to 59 who received the Ad26.COV2.S COVID-19 vaccine or a placebo. The CDR3 region: CASSVGLDFPLSTDTQYF. DNA sequence: TGTGCCAGCAGCGTAGGTTTGGACTTTCCCTTAAGCACAGATACGCAGTATTTT.